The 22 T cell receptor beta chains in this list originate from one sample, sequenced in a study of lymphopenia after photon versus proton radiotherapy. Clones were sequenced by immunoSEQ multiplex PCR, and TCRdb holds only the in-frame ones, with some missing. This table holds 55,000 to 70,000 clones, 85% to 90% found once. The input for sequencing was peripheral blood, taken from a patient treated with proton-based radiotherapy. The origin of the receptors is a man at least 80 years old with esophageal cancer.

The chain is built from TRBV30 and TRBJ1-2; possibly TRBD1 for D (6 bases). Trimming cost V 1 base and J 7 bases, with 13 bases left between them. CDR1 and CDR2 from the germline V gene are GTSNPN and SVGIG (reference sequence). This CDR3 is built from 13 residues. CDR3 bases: TGTGCCTGGAGTGCTTGGGGGGGCAGTGGCTACACCTTC. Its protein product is CAWSAWGGSGYTF.

This CDR3 reads CASSLEFRTEAFF. Here the CDR3 DNA reads TGTGCCAGCAGCTTGGAGTTTAGAACTGAAGCTTTCTTT. The chain combines TRBV5-5 with TRBJ1-1; D is unresolved. Germline-derived CDR1 and CDR2 are SGHKS and YYEKEE (reference sequence). V lost 0 bases, J lost 5 bases, and 8 bases lay in between. The CDR3 spans 13 residues.

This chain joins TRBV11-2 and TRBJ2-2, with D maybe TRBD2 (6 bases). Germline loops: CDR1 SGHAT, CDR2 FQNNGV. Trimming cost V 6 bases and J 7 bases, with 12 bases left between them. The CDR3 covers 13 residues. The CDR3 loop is CASRLAAVGELFF. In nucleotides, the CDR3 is TGTGCCAGCAGACTAGCAGCGGTCGGGGAGCTGTTTTTT.

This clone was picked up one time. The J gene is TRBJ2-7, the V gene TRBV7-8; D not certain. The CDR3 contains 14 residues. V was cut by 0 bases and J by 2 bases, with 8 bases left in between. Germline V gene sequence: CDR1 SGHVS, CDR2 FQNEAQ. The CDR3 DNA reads TGTGCCAGCAGCTTAGCGGGGTTCACCTACGAGCAGTACTTC. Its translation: CASSLAGFTYEQYF.

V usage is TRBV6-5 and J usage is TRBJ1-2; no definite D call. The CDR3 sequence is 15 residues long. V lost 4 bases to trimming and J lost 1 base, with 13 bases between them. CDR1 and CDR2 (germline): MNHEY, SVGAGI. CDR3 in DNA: TGTGCCAGCAGTTCCCCTCGGGTGGTTAACTATGGCTACACCTTC. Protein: CASSSPRVVNYGYTF.

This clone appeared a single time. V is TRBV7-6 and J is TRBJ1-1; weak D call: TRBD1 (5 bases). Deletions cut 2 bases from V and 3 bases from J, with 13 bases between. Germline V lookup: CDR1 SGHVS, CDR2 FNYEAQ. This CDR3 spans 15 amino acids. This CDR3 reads CASSLYLGTDTEAFF. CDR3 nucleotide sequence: TGTGCCAGCAGCTTATATCTGGGGACGGACACTGAAGCTTTCTTT.

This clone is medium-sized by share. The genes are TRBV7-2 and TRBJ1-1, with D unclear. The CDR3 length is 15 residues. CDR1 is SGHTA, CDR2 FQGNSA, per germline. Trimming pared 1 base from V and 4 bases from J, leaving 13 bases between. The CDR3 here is CASSLVAGRGTEAFF. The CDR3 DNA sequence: TGTGCCAGCAGCTTAGTAGCTGGGCGAGGCACTGAAGCTTTCTTT.

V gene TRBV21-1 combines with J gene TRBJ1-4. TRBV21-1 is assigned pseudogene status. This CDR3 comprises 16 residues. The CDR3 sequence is CASSAAERGGEEKLFF. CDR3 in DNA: TGTGCCAGCAGCGCCGCCGAGAGGGGCGGAGAGGAAAAACTGTTTTTT.

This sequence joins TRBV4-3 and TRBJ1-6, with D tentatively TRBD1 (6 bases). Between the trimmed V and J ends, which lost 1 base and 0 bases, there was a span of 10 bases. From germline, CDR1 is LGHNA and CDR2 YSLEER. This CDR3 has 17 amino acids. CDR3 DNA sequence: TGCGCCAGCAGCCAAGGCCAGGGGAGCTCCTATAATTCACCCCTCCACTTT. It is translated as CASSQGQGSSYNSPLHF.

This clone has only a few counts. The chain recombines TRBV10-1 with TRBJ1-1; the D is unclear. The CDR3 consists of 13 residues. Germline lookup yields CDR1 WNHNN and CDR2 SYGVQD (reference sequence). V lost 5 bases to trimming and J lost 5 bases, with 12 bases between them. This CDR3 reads CASSPPGDTEAFF. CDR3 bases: TGCGCCAGCAGTCCCCCCGGTGATACTGAAGCTTTCTTT.

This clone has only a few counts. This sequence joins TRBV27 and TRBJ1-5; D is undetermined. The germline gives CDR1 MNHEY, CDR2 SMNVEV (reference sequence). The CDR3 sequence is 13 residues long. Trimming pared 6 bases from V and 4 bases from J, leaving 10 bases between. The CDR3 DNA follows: TGTGCCAGCAGCCTGGCATGGAATCAGCCCCAGCATTTT. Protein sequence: CASSLAWNQPQHF.

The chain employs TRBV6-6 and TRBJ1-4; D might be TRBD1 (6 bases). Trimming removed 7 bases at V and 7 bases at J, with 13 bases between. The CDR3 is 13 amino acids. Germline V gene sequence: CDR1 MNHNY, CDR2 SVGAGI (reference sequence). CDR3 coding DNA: TGTGCCAGCACCGCGCAGGGGCCTGAAAAACTGTTTTTT. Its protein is CASTAQGPEKLFF.

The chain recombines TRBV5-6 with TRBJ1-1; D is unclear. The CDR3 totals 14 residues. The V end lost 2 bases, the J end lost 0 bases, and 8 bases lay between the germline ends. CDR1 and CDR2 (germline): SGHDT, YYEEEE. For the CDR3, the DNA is TGTGCCAGCAGCTTTTACGGGTTGAACACTGAAGCTTTCTTT. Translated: CASSFYGLNTEAFF.

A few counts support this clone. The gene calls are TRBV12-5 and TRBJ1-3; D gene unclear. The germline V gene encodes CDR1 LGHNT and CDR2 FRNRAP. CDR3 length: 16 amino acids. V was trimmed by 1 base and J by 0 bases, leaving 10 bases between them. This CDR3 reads CASGLEFLSSGNTIYF. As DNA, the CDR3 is TGTGCTAGTGGTTTGGAATTCTTGAGCTCTGGAAACACCATATATTTT.

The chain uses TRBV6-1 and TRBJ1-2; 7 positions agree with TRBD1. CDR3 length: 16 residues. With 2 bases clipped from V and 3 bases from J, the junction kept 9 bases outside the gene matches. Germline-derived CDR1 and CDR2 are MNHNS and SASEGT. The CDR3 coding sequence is TGTGCCAGCAGTGAACCCGGGACAGATTCCCACTATGGCTACACCTTC. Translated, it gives CASSEPGTDSHYGYTF.

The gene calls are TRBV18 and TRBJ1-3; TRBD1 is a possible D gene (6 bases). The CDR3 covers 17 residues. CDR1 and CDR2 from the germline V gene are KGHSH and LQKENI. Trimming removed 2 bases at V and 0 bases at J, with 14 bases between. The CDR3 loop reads CASSPNAADSSGNTIYF. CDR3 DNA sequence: TGTGCCAGCTCACCAAATGCAGCGGACAGCTCTGGAAACACCATATATTTT.

DNA of the CDR3: TGCAGCGCCGCTGTGGGGACAGGGACCTACAATGAGCAGTTCTTC. Its translation is CSAAVGTGTYNEQFF. This chain links TRBV29-1 with TRBJ2-1, with TRBD1 matching over 9 bases. The CDR3 is 15 residues long. CDR1 and CDR2 from the germline V gene are SQVTM and ANQGSEA. V shed 7 bases, J shed 2 bases, and the junction held 9 bases outside the gene matches.

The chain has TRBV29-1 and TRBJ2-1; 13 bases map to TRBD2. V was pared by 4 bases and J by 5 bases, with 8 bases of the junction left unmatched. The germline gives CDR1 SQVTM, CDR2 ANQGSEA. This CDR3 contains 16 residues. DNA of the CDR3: TGCAGCGTTGGCCCCCGACTAGCGGGGGGTCACAATGAGCAGTTCTTC. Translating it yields CSVGPRLAGGHNEQFF.

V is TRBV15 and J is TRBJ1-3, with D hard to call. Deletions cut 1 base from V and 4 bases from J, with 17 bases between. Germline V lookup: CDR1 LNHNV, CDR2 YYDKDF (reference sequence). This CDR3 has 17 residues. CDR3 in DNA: TGTGCCACCAGCAGAGTTACCCGGGGTACGGGCGGAAACACCATATATTTT. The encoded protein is CATSRVTRGTGGNTIYF.

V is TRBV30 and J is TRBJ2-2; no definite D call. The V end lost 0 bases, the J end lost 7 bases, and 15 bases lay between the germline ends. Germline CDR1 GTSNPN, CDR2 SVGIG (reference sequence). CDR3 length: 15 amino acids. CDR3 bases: TGTGCCTGGAGTGTAAGTTTGGGCGCTGGCGGGGAGCTGTTTTTT. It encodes CAWSVSLGAGGELFF.

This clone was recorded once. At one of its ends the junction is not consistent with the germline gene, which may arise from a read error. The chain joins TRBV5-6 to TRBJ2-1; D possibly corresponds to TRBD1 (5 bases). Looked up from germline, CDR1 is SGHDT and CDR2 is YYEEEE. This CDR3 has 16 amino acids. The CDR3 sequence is CASTLGLRGTYNEQFF. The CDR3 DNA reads TGTGCCAGCACCTTGGGGCTTAGGGGCACCTACAATGAGCAGTTCTTC.

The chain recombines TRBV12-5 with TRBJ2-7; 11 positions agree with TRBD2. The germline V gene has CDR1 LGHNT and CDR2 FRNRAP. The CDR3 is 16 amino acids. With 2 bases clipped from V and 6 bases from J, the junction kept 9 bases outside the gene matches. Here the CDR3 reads CASGLLLAGGGVEQYF. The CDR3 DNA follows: TGTGCTAGTGGTTTGCTCCTAGCGGGAGGAGGGGTCGAGCAGTACTTC.